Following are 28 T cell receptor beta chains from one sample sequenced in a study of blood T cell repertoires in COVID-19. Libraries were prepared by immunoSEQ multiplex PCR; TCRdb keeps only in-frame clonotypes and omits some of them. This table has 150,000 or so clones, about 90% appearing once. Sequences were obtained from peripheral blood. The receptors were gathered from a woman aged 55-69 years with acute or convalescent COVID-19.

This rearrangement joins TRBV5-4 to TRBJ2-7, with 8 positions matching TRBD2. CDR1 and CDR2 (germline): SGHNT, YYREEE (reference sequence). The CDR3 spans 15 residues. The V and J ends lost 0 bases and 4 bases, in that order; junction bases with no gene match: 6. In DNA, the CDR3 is TGTGCCAGCAGCTTGGAATCAGCGGGGGCTTACGAGCAGTACTTC. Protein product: CASSLESAGAYEQYF. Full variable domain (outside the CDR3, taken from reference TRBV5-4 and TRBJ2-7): ETGVTQSPTHLIKTRGQQVTLRCSSQSGHNTVSWYQQALGQGPQFIFQYYREEENGRGNFPPRFSGLQFPNYSSELNVNALELDDSALYLCASSLESAGAYEQYFGPGTRLTVT.

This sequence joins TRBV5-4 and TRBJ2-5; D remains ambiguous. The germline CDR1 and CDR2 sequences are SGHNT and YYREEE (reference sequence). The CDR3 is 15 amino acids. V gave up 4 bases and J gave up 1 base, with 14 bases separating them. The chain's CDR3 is CASSPSGSPQETQYF. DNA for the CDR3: TGTGCCAGCAGCCCCTCCGGGTCCCCCCAAGAGACCCAGTACTTC. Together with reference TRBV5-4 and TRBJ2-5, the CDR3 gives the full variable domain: ETGVTQSPTHLIKTRGQQVTLRCSSQSGHNTVSWYQQALGQGPQFIFQYYREEENGRGNFPPRFSGLQFPNYSSELNVNALELDDSALYLCASSPSGSPQETQYFGPGTRLLVL.

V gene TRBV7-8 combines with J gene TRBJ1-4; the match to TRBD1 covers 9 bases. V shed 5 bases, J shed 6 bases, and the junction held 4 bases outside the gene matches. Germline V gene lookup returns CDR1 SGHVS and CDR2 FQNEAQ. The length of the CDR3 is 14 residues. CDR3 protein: CASSVGQGYEKLFF. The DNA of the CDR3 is TGTGCCAGCAGCGTGGGACAGGGTTATGAAAAACTGTTTTTT.

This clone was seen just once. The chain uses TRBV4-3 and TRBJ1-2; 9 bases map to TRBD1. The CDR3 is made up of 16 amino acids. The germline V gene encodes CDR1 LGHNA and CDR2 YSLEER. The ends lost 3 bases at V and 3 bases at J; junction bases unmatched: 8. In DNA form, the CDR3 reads TGCGCCAGCAGCCAGGCGGAAGGGACAGGGCACTATGGCTACACCTTC. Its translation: CASSQAEGTGHYGYTF.

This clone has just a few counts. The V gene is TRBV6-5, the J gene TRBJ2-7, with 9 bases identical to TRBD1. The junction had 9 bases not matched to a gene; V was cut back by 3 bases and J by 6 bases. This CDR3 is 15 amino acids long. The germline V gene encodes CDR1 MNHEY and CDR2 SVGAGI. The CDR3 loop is CASSYHGQGKREQYF. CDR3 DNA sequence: TGTGCCAGCAGTTATCACGGACAGGGGAAGCGCGAGCAGTACTTC.

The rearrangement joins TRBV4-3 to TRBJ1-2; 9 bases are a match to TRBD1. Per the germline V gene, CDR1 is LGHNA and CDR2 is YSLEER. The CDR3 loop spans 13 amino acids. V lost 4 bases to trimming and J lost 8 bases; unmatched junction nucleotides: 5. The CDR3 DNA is TGCGCCAGCAGCCCCGACAGGGGGGACGGCTACACCTTC. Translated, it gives CASSPDRGDGYTF.

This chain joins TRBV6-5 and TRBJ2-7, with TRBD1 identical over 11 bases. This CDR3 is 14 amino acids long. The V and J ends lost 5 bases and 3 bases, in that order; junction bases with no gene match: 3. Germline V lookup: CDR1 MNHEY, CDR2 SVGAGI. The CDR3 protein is CASSPGQGVYEQYF. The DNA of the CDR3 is TGTGCCAGCAGTCCGGGACAGGGGGTCTACGAGCAGTACTTC.

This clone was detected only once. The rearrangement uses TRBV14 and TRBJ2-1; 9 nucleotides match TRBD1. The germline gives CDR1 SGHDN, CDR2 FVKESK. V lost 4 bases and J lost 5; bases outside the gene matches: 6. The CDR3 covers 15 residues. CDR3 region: CASSPGTGLDNEQFF. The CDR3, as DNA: TGTGCCAGCAGCCCCGGGACAGGGCTCGACAATGAGCAGTTCTTC.

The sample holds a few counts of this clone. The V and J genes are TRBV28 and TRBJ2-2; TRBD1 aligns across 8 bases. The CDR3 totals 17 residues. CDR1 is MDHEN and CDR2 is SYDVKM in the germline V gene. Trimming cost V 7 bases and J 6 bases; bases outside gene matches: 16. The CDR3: CASINQPGQAVPGELFF. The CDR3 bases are TGTGCCAGCATTAATCAACCGGGACAGGCCGTGCCCGGGGAGCTGTTTTTT.

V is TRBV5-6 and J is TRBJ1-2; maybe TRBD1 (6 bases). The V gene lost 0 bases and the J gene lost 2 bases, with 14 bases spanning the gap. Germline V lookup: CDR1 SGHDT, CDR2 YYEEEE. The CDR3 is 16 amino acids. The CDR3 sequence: CASSLGLTTGNYGYTF. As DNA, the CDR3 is TGTGCCAGCAGCTTGGGGTTAACTACAGGGAACTATGGCTACACCTTC.

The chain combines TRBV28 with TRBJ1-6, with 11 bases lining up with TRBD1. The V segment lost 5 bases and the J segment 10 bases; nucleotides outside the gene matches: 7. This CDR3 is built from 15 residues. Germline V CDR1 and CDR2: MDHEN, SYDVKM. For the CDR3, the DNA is TGTGCCAGCAGTCAAGGGACAGGGGGAGCATCACCCCTCCACTTT. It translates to CASSQGTGGASPLHF.

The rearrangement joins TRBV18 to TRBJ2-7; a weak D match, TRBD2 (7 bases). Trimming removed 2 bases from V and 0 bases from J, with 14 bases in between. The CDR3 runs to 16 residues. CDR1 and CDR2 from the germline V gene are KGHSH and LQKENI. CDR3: CASSPSGGLSSYEQYF. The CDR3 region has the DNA TGTGCCAGCTCACCATCGGGGGGCTTGAGCTCCTACGAGCAGTACTTC.

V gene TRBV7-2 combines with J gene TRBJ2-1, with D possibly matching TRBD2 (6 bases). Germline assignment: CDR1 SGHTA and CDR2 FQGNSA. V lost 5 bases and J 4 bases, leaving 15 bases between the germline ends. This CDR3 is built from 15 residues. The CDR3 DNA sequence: TGTGCCAGCAGCACGGGACTTCCTAATTACAATGAGCAGTTCTTC. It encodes CASSTGLPNYNEQFF.

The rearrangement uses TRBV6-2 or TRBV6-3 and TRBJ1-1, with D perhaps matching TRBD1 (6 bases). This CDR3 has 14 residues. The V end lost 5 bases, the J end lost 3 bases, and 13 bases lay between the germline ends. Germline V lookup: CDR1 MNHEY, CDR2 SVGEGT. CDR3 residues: CASSNGQTHTEAFF. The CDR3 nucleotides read TGTGCCAGCAGTAACGGACAGACCCACACTGAAGCTTTCTTT.

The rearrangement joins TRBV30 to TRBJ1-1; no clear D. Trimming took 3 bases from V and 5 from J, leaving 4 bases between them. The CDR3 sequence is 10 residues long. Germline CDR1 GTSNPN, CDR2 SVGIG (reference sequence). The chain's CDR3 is CAWSGTEAFF. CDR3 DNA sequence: TGTGCCTGGAGCGGGACTGAAGCTTTCTTT.

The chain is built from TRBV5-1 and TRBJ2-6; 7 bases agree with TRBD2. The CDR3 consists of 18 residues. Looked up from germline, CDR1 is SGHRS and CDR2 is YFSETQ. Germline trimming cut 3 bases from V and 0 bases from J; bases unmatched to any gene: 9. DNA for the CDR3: TGCGCCAGCAGCTCGTCAGGGAGGGTAGTCTCTGGGGCCAACGTCCTGACTTTC. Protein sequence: CASSSSGRVVSGANVLTF.

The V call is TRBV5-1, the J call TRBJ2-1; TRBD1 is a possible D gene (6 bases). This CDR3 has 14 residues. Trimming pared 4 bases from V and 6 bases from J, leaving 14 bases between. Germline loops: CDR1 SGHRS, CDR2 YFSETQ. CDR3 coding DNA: TGCGCCAGCAGCCCTGGACAGCCGCGCAATGAGCAGTTCTTC. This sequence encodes CASSPGQPRNEQFF.

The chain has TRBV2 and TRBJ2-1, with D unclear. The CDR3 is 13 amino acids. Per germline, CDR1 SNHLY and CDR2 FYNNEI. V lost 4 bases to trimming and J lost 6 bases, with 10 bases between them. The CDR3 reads CASSGPAGNEQFF. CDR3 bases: TGTGCCAGCAGTGGTCCCGCCGGCAATGAGCAGTTCTTC.

The CDR3 is CASSGGGGVTDTQYF. DNA for the CDR3: TGTGCCAGCAGTGGCGGGGGGGGCGTCACAGATACGCAGTATTTT. The gene calls are TRBV28 and TRBJ2-3, with 9 positions matching TRBD2. J gave up 2 bases and V 5 bases, and 5 bases lay outside the gene matches. Germline values: CDR1 MDHEN, CDR2 SYDVKM. The CDR3 spans 15 residues.

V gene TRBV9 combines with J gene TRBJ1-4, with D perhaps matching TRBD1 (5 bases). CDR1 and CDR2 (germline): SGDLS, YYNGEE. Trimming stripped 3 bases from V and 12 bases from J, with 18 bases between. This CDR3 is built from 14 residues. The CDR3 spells CASSGQGRGEELFF. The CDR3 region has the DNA TGTGCCAGCAGCGGTCAGGGTCGCGGGGAGGAACTGTTTTTT.

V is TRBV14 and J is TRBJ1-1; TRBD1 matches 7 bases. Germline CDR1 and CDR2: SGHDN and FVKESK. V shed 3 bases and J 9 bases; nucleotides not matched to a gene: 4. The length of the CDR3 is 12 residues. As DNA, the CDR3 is TGTGCCAGCAGCCATGCACAGGGGAAAGCTTTCTTT. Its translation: CASSHAQGKAFF.

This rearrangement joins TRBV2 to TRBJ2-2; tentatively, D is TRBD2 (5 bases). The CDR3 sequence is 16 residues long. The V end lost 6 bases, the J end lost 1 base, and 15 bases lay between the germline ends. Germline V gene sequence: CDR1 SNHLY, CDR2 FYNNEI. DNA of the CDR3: TGTGCCAGCAGCGGGCGGGCAGTTCTGAACACCGGGGAGCTGTTTTTT. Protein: CASSGRAVLNTGELFF. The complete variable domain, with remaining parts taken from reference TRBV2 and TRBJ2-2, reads EPEVTQTPSHQVTQMGQEVILRCVPISNHLYFYWYRQILGQKVEFLVSFYNNEISEKSEIFDDQFSVERPDGSNFTLKIRSTKLEDSAMYFCASSGRAVLNTGELFFGEGSRLTVL.

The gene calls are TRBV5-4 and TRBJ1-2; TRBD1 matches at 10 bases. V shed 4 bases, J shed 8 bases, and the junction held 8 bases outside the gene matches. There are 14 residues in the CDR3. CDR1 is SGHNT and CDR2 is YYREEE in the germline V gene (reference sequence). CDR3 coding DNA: TGTGCCAGCAGCCCACCGACAGGGGGCGAAGGCTACACCTTC. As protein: CASSPPTGGEGYTF.

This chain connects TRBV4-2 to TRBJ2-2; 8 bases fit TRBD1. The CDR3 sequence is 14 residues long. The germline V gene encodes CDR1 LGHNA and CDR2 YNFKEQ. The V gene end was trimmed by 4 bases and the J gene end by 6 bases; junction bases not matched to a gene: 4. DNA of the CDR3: TGTGCCAGCAGCCCCCGGACAGGGCCCGGGGAGCTGTTTTTT. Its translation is CASSPRTGPGELFF.

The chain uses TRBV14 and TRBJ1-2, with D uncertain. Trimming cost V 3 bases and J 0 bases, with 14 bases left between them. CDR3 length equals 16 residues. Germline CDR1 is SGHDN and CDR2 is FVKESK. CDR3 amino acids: CASSQGYIGANYGYTF. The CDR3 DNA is TGTGCCAGCAGCCAGGGTTATATTGGAGCTAACTATGGCTACACCTTC.

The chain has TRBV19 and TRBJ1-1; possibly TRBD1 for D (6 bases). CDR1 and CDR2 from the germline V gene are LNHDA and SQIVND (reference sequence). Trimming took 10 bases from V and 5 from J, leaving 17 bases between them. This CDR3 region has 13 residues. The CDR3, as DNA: TGTGCCACCCTAAACAGGGTCCAGACTGAAGCTTTCTTT. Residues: CATLNRVQTEAFF.

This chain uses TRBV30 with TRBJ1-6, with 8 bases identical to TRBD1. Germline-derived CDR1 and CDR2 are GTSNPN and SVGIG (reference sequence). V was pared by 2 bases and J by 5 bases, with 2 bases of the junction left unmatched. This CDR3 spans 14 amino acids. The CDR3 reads CAWSLTGDNSPLHF. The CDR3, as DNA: TGTGCCTGGAGTCTGACAGGGGATAATTCACCCCTCCACTTT.

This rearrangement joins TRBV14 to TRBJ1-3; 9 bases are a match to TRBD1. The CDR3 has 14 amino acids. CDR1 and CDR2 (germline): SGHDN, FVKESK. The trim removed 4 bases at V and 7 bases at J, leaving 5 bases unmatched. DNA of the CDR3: TGTGCCAGCAGCCCGCGGACAGGGGCTAACACCATATATTTT. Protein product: CASSPRTGANTIYF.